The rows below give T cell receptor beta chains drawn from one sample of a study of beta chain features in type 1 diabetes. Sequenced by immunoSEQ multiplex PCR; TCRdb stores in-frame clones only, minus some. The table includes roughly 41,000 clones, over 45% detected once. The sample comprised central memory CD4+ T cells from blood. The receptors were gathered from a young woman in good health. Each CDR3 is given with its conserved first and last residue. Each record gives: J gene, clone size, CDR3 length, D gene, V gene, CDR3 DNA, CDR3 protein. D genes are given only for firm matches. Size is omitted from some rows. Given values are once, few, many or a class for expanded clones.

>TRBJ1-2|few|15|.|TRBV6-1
TGTGCCAGCAGTGAGCGACATCGGGATAACTATGGCTACACCTTC
CASSERHRDNYGYTF
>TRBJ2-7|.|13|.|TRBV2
TGTGCCAGCAGTAGGGGCCTACATTACGAGCAGTACTTC
CASSRGLHYEQYF
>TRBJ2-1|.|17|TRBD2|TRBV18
TGTGCCAGCTCATCCCTAACTAGCGGGAGGAGTGGAAGTGAGCAGTTCTTC
CASSSLTSGRSGSEQFF
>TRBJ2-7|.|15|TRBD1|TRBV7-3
TGTGCCAGCAGCTCCTCCGGGACAGGGATCGGCGAGCAGTACTTC
CASSSSGTGIGEQYF
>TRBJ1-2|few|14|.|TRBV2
TGTGCCAGCAGTGTGGACAGCCAGTCCTATGGCTACACCTTC
CASSVDSQSYGYTF
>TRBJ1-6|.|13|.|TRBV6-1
TGTGCCAGCAGTGAAGATCCGGGATCACCCCTCCACTTT
CASSEDPGSPLHF
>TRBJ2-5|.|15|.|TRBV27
TGTGCCAGCAGTTTTATTGGGGGGAAGCAAGAGACCCAGTACTTC
CASSFIGGKQETQYF
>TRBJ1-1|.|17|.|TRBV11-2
TGTGCCAGCAGCGAGAATCCGGGGTCCCCGGTGGACACTGAAGCTTTCTTT
CASSENPGSPVDTEAFF
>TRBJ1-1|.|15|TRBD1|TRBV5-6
TGTGCCAGCAGCTGGTACAGGGGGCGCGGCACTGAAGCTTTCTTT
CASSWYRGRGTEAFF
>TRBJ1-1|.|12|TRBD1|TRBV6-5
TGTGCCAGCAGTGAGAACAGGGGGCGGGCTTTCTTT
CASSENRGRAFF
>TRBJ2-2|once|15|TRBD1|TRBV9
TGTGCCAGCAGCGTGGTAACAGGGGGGACCGTGGAGCTGTTTTTT
CASSVVTGGTVELFF
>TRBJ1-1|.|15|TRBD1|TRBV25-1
TGTGCCAGCAGGGGCTTAGGCAGGGGGCGATCTGAAGCTTTCTTT
CASRGLGRGRSEAFF
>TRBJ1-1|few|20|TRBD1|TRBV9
TGTGCCAGCAGCGTAGGCGGGACAGGGATGGCGGTCGCCATGAACACTGAAGCTTTCTTT
CASSVGGTGMAVAMNTEAFF
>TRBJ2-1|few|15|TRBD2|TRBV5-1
TGCGCCAGCAGCTTGGAGGGACTAGCGGGACGGGAGCAGTTCTTC
CASSLEGLAGREQFF
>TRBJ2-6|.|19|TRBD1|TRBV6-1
TGTGCCAGCAGTGGCCTTTTTGGACAGGGAAAGACTGGGGCCAACGTCCTGACTTTC
CASSGLFGQGKTGANVLTF
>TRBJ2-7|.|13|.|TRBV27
TGTGCCAGCAGTCGACAGGCCTCCTACGAGCAGTACTTC
CASSRQASYEQYF
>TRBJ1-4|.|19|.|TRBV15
TGTGCCACCAGCAGAGAGGCAGGACAGAGGGGAGTCGTTAATGAAAAACTGTTTTTT
CATSREAGQRGVVNEKLFF
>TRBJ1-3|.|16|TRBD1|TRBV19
TGTGCCAGTAGTACCCGGGACAGGGGCTCTGGAAACACCATATATTTT
CASSTRDRGSGNTIYF
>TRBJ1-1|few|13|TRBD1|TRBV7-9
TGTGCCAGCATAGCAGGGGGAAACGCTGAAGCTTTCTTT
CASIAGGNAEAFF
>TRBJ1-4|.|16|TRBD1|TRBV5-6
TGTGCCAGCAGCTTTAGGCCCGGGACAGGGGGAGAAAAACTGTTTTTT
CASSFRPGTGGEKLFF
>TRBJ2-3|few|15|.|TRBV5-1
TGCGCCAGCAGCTCCGCATCCGCGTCAATGGATACGCAGTATTTT
CASSSASASMDTQYF
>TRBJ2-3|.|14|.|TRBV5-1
TGCGCCAGCAGCGATCAGGGAGGGGGAGATACGCAGTATTTT
CASSDQGGGDTQYF
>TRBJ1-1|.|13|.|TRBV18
TGTGCCAGCTCCAGGGATGGCTACACTGAAGCTTTCTTT
CASSRDGYTEAFF
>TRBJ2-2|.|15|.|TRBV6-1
TGTGCCAGCTATCGGTCACAGGTGTACACCGGGGAGCTGTTTTTT
CASYRSQVYTGELFF
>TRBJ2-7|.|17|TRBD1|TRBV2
TGTGCCAGCAGTGGACCCCCGACAGGGGGCATTGGATACGAGCAGTACTTC
CASSGPPTGGIGYEQYF
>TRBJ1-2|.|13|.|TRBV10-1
TGCGCCAGCAGTGATGGGGGCGCGGATGGCTACACCTTC
CASSDGGADGYTF
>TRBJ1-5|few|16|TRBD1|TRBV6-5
TGTGCCAGCAGTTACCTATCCGACAGGGGGAATCAGCCCCAGCATTTT
CASSYLSDRGNQPQHF
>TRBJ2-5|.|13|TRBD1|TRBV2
TGTGCCAGCTTCCGGGACAGGGAAGAGACCCAGTACTTC
CASFRDREETQYF
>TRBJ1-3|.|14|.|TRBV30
TGTGCCTGGAGTGGAGGGATCTCTGGAAACACCATATATTTT
CAWSGGISGNTIYF
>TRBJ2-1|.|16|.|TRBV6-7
TGTGCCAGCAGCGACCCCATCAGACTAGTGTACAATGAGCAGTTCTTC
CASSDPIRLVYNEQFF
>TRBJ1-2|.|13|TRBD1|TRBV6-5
TGTGCCAGCAGTGCAACAGGGGCGGGGGGCTACACCTTC
CASSATGAGGYTF
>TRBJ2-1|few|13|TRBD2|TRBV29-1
TGCAGCTCCTCCCGCGGGAGGGGGAATGAGCAGTTCTTC
CSSSRGRGNEQFF
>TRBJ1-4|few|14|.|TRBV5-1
TGCGCCAGCACCCTAGACGCGGCTAATGAAAAACTGTTTTTT
CASTLDAANEKLFF
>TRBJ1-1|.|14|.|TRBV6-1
TGTGGCAGCAGTGAACACGGGGAGAACACTGAAGCTTTCTTT
CGSSEHGENTEAFF
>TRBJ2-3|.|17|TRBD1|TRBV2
TGTGCCAGCAGCGACGGACAGGGGGTAAAGGATAAAGATACGCAGTATTTT
CASSDGQGVKDKDTQYF
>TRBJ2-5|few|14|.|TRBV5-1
TGCGCCAGCAGCTTGAATCGAGGGCAAGAGACCCAGTACTTC
CASSLNRGQETQYF
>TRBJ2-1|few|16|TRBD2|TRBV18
TGTGCCAGCTCACCACCGGCTAGCGGGAGGGCAAATGAGCAGTTCTTC
CASSPPASGRANEQFF
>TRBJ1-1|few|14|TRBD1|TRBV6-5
TGTGCCAGCAGTTCCGGGACAGCTCGCGCTGAAGCTTTCTTT
CASSSGTARAEAFF
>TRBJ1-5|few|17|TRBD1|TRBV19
TGTGCCAGTAGTGGCGGACAGGGGGCTCTCGGCAATCAGCCCCAGCATTTT
CASSGGQGALGNQPQHF
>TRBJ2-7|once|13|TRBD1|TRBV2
TGTGCCAGCAGTACAGGGGGAGGCTACGAGCAGTACTTC
CASSTGGGYEQYF
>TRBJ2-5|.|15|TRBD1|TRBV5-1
TGCGCCAGCAGCTGGAGGGACAGGGCGGGGGAGACCCAGTACTTC
CASSWRDRAGETQYF
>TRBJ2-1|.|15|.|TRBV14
TGTGCCAGCAGCCAAGTTATGGGGGGAGTCGGTGAGCAGTTCTTC
CASSQVMGGVGEQFF
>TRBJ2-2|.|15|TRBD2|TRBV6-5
TGTGCCAGCAGTGGGGGACTACTAAACACCGGGGAGCTGTTTTTT
CASSGGLLNTGELFF
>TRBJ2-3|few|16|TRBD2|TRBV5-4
TGTGCCAGCAGCAATAGCGGGAGGGGGGGCACAGATACGCAGTATTTT
CASSNSGRGGTDTQYF
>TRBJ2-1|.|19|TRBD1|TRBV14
TGTGCCAGCAGCCAAGATCCCTCCAGGACAGGGGGGATCTACAATGAGCAGTTCTTC
CASSQDPSRTGGIYNEQFF
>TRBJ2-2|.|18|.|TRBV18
TGTGCCAGCTCACTCCCCAAATCACGGGGAGAAGGCCCCAGGGAGCTGTTTTTT
CASSLPKSRGEGPRELFF
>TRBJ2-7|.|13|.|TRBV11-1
TGTGCCAGCAGCTTAAACAGGCTCTACGAGCAGTACTTC
CASSLNRLYEQYF
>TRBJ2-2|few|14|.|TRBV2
TGTGCCAGCAGTGTAGGAGGGGCACTGGGGGAGCTGTTTTTT
CASSVGGALGELFF
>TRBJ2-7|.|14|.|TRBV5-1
TGCGCCAGCAGCCCGGACCCCGAGGGCTACGAGCAGTACTTC
CASSPDPEGYEQYF
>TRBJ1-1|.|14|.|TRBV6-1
TGTGCCAGCAGCAAACAGGGTTTATACACTGAAGCTTTCTTT
CASSKQGLYTEAFF
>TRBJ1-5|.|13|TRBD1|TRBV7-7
TGTGCTAGCAGCTTAGGACAGGGACAGCCCCAGCATTTT
CASSLGQGQPQHF
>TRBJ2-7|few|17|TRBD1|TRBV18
TGTGCCAGCTCACCGCTCGGAGGGACAGGGTATCCCTACGAGCAGTACTTC
CASSPLGGTGYPYEQYF
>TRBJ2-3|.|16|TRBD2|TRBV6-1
TGTGCCAGCAGTGAATGGGCTAGCGGGAGCACAGATACGCAGTATTTT
CASSEWASGSTDTQYF
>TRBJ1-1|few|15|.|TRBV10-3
TGTGCCAGTCAGACAGCCGGGCGGGAAAACACTGAAGCTTTCTTT
CASQTAGRENTEAFF
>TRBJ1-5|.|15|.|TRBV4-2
TGTGCCAGCAGCCAAGATTGGCTTAGCAATCAGCCCCAGCATTTT
CASSQDWLSNQPQHF
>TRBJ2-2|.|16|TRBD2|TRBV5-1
TGCGCCAGCAGCCCCGAGGCGGGGGGGCTCACCGGGGAGCTGTTTTTT
CASSPEAGGLTGELFF